These T cell receptor beta chains were read from a single sample in a study of cytomegalovirus exposure and HLA in healthy donors. Sequencing used immunoSEQ multiplex PCR; TCRdb keeps in-frame clones, though not all of them. The sample lists under 150,000 clones, 70% to 85% occurring once. Sequenced input: PBMCs. Receptors originate from a man younger than 45 in good health and CMV-seropositive. Both conserved end residues are trimmed from each CDR3.

j_gene: TRBJ2-7; v_gene: TRBV30; CDR3aa: AWNRDTLEQY
j_gene: TRBJ2-5; v_gene: TRBV29-1; CDR3aa: SVDQGARETQY
j_gene: TRBJ1-4; v_gene: TRBV5-8; CDR3aa: ASSLGRDGEKLF
j_gene: TRBJ1-1; v_gene: TRBV19; CDR3aa: ASSIGVAEAF
j_gene: TRBJ1-1; v_gene: TRBV2; CDR3aa: ASTGQLNTEAF
j_gene: TRBJ2-7; v_gene: TRBV2; CDR3aa: ASSVQAFSSYEQY
j_gene: TRBJ2-1; v_gene: TRBV13; CDR3aa: ASSLVAGLGAKGSYNEQF
j_gene: TRBJ2-2; v_gene: TRBV7-6; CDR3aa: ASSLDPGGNTGELF
j_gene: TRBJ2-7; v_gene: TRBV6-5; CDR3aa: ASSRTRYEQY
j_gene: TRBJ2-5; v_gene: TRBV5-1; CDR3aa: ASSLGALGETQY
j_gene: TRBJ2-6; v_gene: TRBV5-6; CDR3aa: ASSLPQGAGANVLT
j_gene: TRBJ2-7; v_gene: TRBV27; CDR3aa: ASSRDAVYEQY
j_gene: TRBJ2-5; v_gene: TRBV30; CDR3aa: AWSVGPQETQY
j_gene: TRBJ1-2; v_gene: TRBV5-8; CDR3aa: ASSPDRDYGYT
j_gene: TRBJ2-7; v_gene: TRBV7-9; CDR3aa: ASSTGMAPDNYEQY
j_gene: .; v_gene: TRBV5-5; CDR3aa: ASSAAGDSFYEQY
j_gene: TRBJ2-1; v_gene: TRBV28; CDR3aa: ASSTQIYNEQF
j_gene: TRBJ2-5; v_gene: TRBV6-1; CDR3aa: ASSERGRPQETQY
j_gene: TRBJ2-3; v_gene: TRBV6-1; CDR3aa: ASSAGAGRADTQY
j_gene: TRBJ2-5; v_gene: TRBV9; CDR3aa: ASSVGGGGPVRETQY
j_gene: TRBJ2-7; v_gene: TRBV6-5; CDR3aa: ASSITGGSYEQY
j_gene: TRBJ1-2; v_gene: TRBV2; CDR3aa: ASSPSVRAYGYT
j_gene: TRBJ2-7; v_gene: TRBV18; CDR3aa: ASSGTGDLHEQY
j_gene: TRBJ1-5; v_gene: TRBV28; CDR3aa: ASREPPGFSNQPQH
j_gene: TRBJ2-5; v_gene: TRBV5-4; CDR3aa: ASSLVQREGRETQY
j_gene: TRBJ2-2; v_gene: TRBV29-1; CDR3aa: SGRVISGELF
j_gene: TRBJ2-2; v_gene: TRBV29-1; CDR3aa: SVKKGGRSTGELF
j_gene: TRBJ2-7; v_gene: TRBV11-2; CDR3aa: ASSSQGSHSGQY
j_gene: TRBJ2-7; v_gene: TRBV7-9; CDR3aa: SSSPGTAYEQY
j_gene: TRBJ1-6; v_gene: TRBV18; CDR3aa: ASSPQGLGYNSPLH
j_gene: TRBJ2-5; v_gene: TRBV7-7; CDR3aa: ASSLAYGRQETQY
j_gene: TRBJ2-5; v_gene: TRBV2; CDR3aa: ASTPEGGGGAGTFETQY
j_gene: TRBJ1-1; v_gene: TRBV6-5; CDR3aa: ASSYRGGNKVTEAF
j_gene: TRBJ2-7; v_gene: TRBV18; CDR3aa: ASSPSGRGPGEQY
j_gene: TRBJ1-1; v_gene: TRBV6-5; CDR3aa: ASSRDRRTEAF
j_gene: TRBJ2-2; v_gene: TRBV28; CDR3aa: ASSVATGVGELF
j_gene: TRBJ1-2; v_gene: TRBV9; CDR3aa: ASSSQGSVRGYT
j_gene: TRBJ1-2; v_gene: TRBV4-1; CDR3aa: ASSQSFTDLAYGYT
j_gene: TRBJ1-1; v_gene: TRBV4-2; CDR3aa: ASSENGMNTEAF
j_gene: TRBJ2-7; v_gene: TRBV5-8; CDR3aa: ASSVGGLTGDEQY
j_gene: TRBJ2-7; v_gene: TRBV5-4; CDR3aa: ASSLWGSGVYEQY
j_gene: TRBJ2-1; v_gene: TRBV13; CDR3aa: ASSPGGTSGDEQF
j_gene: TRBJ2-5; v_gene: TRBV6-1; CDR3aa: ASSEARASGRVGETQY
j_gene: TRBJ2-7; v_gene: TRBV11-3; CDR3aa: ASSLVGGGSEQY
j_gene: TRBJ2-6; v_gene: TRBV7-8; CDR3aa: ASSLASGNSGANVLT
j_gene: TRBJ1-1; v_gene: TRBV19; CDR3aa: ASRPGGAGNTEAF
j_gene: TRBJ2-4; v_gene: TRBV18; CDR3aa: ASSLGVGGPLAKNIQY
j_gene: TRBJ2-2; v_gene: TRBV2; CDR3aa: ANGLAVNTGELF
j_gene: TRBJ2-7; v_gene: TRBV5-1; CDR3aa: ASSFGGSAYEQY
j_gene: TRBJ1-5; v_gene: TRBV10-3; CDR3aa: AIGGGQGNQPQH
j_gene: TRBJ2-7; v_gene: TRBV28; CDR3aa: ASRPLGTGVYEQY
j_gene: TRBJ1-2; v_gene: TRBV28; CDR3aa: ATTSTGTGSYGYT
j_gene: TRBJ2-2; v_gene: TRBV9; CDR3aa: ASSPLGWAFNTGGLF